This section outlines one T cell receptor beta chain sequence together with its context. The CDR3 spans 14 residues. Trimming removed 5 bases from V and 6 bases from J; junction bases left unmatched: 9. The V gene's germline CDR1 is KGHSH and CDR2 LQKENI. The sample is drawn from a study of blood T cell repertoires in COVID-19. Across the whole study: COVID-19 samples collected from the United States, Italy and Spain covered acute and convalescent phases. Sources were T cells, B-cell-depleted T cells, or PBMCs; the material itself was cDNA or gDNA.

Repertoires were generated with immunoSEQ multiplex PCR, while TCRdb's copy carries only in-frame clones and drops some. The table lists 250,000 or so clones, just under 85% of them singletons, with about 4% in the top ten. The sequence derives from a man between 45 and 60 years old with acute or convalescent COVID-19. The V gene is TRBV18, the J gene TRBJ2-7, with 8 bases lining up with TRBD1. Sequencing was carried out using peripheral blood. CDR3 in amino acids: CASSSDRGRGEQYF. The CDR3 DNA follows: TGTGCCAGCTCATCCGACAGGGGTCGGGGCGAGCAGTACTTC.